Listed here are 30 T cell receptor beta chains from one sample, sequenced in a study of shared clonotypes between healthy human individuals. Only in-frame clones appear in the TCRdb table, and some are missing; sequencing was by immunoSEQ multiplex PCR. Of about 1.5 million clones listed, around 98% are singletons. Sequenced material: naive CD4+ T cells sorted from blood. As to subset: CD45RA+ positively selected. The receptors come from a man under 40 in good health.

This clone was observed a single time. V and J are TRBV10-3 and TRBJ2-1, with TRBD1 as a possible D gene (6 bases). The CDR3 loop spans 13 amino acids. The germline V and J ends were trimmed by 10 bases and 9 bases, with 19 bases remaining between them. The germline gives CDR1 ENHRY, CDR2 SYGVKD. The CDR3 reads CATTGTTGGEQFF. CDR3 sequence (DNA): TGTGCCACCACCGGGACAACCGGAGGTGAGCAGTTCTTC.

The chain links TRBV5-1 to TRBJ1-4; unclear D gene. CDR1 and CDR2 (germline): SGHRS, YFSETQ. The CDR3 runs 15 residues. Trimming pared 4 bases from V and 0 bases from J, leaving 10 bases between. CDR3 residues: CASSRLGATNEKLFF. The CDR3 DNA is TGCGCCAGCAGCCGGCTGGGAGCAACTAATGAAAAACTGTTTTTT. The full variable domain, rest sourced from reference TRBV5-1 and TRBJ1-4, is KAGVTQTPRYLIKTRGQQVTLSCSPISGHRSVSWYQQTPGQGLQFLFEYFSETQRNKGNFPGRFSGRQFSNSRSEMNVSTLELGDSALYLCASSRLGATNEKLFFGSGTQLSVL.

V and J are TRBV30 and TRBJ1-2; D is perhaps TRBD1 (5 bases). Germline assignment: CDR1 GTSNPN and CDR2 SVGIG (reference sequence). The CDR3 covers 14 residues. V was clipped by 5 bases and J by 0 bases, with 13 bases between them. CDR3 in amino acids: CAWVGPGPNYGYTF. DNA of the CDR3: TGTGCCTGGGTGGGGCCCGGCCCTAACTATGGCTACACCTTC. The full variable domain, its missing parts supplied by reference TRBV30 and TRBJ1-2, is SQTIHQWPATLVQPVGSPLSLECTVEGTSNPNLYWYRQAAGRGLQLLFYSVGIGQISSEVPQNLSASRPQDRQFILSSKKLLLSDSGFYLCAWVGPGPNYGYTFGSGTRLTVV.

With regard to this clone: This sample also contains other DNA sequences that code for the same CDR3. The chain links TRBV29-1 to TRBJ2-1; TRBD2 is a possible D gene (6 bases). Trimming cost V 6 bases and J 0 bases, with 6 bases left between them. Germline V CDR1 and CDR2: SQVTM, ANQGSEA. CDR3 length equals 12 residues. The CDR3 DNA sequence: TGCAGCGTGGGACTCTCCTACAATGAGCAGTTCTTC. This encodes CSVGLSYNEQFF.

The chain recombines TRBV6-4 with TRBJ1-1, with D uncertain. CDR3 length: 16 amino acids. The V gene lost 0 bases and the J gene lost 7 bases, with 18 bases spanning the gap. Germline V lookup: CDR1 MRHNA, CDR2 SNTAGT. The CDR3 loop reads CASSDSPLGGYGEAFF. The CDR3 nucleotides are TGTGCCAGCAGTGACTCGCCGCTAGGAGGATACGGTGAAGCTTTCTTT.

The chain is built from TRBV9 and TRBJ2-7, with 7 bases aligning to TRBD1. The V gene end was trimmed by 1 base and the J gene end by 4 bases; junction bases not matched to a gene: 5. The CDR3 totals 14 residues. Germline V CDR1 and CDR2: SGDLS, YYNGEE. CDR3 sequence (DNA): TGTGCCAGCAGCGTATACCCGACAGGGTACGAGCAGTACTTC. Protein: CASSVYPTGYEQYF.

The gene calls are TRBV19 and TRBJ2-7, with 8 bases identical to TRBD1. The CDR3 runs to 15 residues. Trimming at V came to 6 bases and at J to 6 bases, leaving 13 bases not matched to a gene. Looked up from germline, CDR1 is LNHDA and CDR2 is SQIVND (reference sequence). The CDR3 region has the DNA TGTGCCAGTAGCCTCCTCCGAGACAGGGGCCTCGAGCAGTACTTC. It specifies CASSLLRDRGLEQYF. Using reference TRBV19 and TRBJ2-7 for the parts outside the CDR3, the full variable domain is DGGITQSPKYLFRKEGQNVTLSCEQNLNHDAMYWYRQDPGQGLRLIYYSQIVNDFQKGDIAEGYSVSREKKESFPLTVTSAQKNPTAFYLCASSLLRDRGLEQYFGPGTRLTVT.

The gene calls are TRBV5-8 and TRBJ2-6; 8 positions match TRBD2. This CDR3 is built from 19 residues. The J segment lost 0 bases and the V segment lost 1 base, leaving 9 bases of the junction unmatched. Germline CDR1 reads SGHTS; CDR2 reads YDEGEE. CDR3 bases: TGTGCCAGCAGCTTGCTCGGCCTAGCGGGCTTCTCTGGGGCCAACGTCCTGACTTTC. Encoded protein: CASSLLGLAGFSGANVLTF.

The chain employs TRBV4-3 and TRBJ2-2, with 7 bases identical to TRBD1. The trim removed 0 bases at V and 3 bases at J, leaving 4 bases unmatched. CDR1 is LGHNA and CDR2 is YSLEER in the germline V gene. This CDR3 has 16 amino acids. The CDR3 region has the DNA TGCGCCAGCAGCCAAGATGGACAGGTCTACACCGGGGAGCTGTTTTTT. This codes for CASSQDGQVYTGELFF.

This clone was recorded once. This chain uses TRBV11-3 with TRBJ2-7, with 9 bases matching TRBD2. V lost 5 bases to trimming and J lost 2 bases; unmatched junction nucleotides: 13. Per germline, CDR1 SGHNT and CDR2 YENEEA. The CDR3 is made up of 17 amino acids. The CDR3 DNA reads TGTGCCAGCAGCCCCGTAGGTAGCGGGAGACCCGCCTACGAGCAGTACTTC. Translation: CASSPVGSGRPAYEQYF.

This chain uses TRBV25-1 with TRBJ1-4, with unresolved D. CDR1 and CDR2 from the germline V gene are MGHDK and SYGVNS. The ends were cut back, 1 base at V and 10 bases at J, with 13 bases in the middle. The CDR3 is 14 residues long. CDR3 region: CASSESRGTGKLFF. CDR3 bases: TGTGCCAGCAGTGAATCGCGCGGTACGGGAAAACTGTTTTTT.

J is TRBJ2-5 and V is TRBV11-2, with TRBD2 matching over 7 bases. This CDR3 comprises 15 residues. V shed 1 base and J 6 bases; nucleotides not matched to a gene: 8. Germline CDR1 and CDR2: SGHAT and FQNNGV. CDR3 in amino acids: CASSLGAGPRQTQYF. CDR3 DNA: TGTGCCAGCAGCTTAGGAGCGGGGCCAAGGCAGACCCAGTACTTC.

The chain carries TRBV28 and TRBJ2-7; the match to TRBD1 covers 8 bases. Per germline, CDR1 MDHEN and CDR2 SYDVKM. With V trimmed by 3 bases and J by 6 bases, 4 bases remained unmatched. CDR3 length: 13 amino acids. The CDR3 loop reads CASSFQGAGEQYF. CDR3 sequence (DNA): TGTGCCAGCAGTTTCCAGGGGGCTGGCGAGCAGTACTTC.

The chain employs TRBV15 and TRBJ2-6; 11 nucleotides line up with TRBD2. The CDR3 totals 20 residues. Germline CDR1 LNHNV, CDR2 YYDKDF (reference sequence). V was clipped by 3 bases and J by 1 base; unmatched bases: 11. The CDR3 region is CATSSVIAGGPHSGANVLTF. Here the CDR3 DNA reads TGTGCCACCAGCAGCGTTATAGCGGGAGGGCCCCATTCTGGGGCCAACGTCCTGACTTTC.

This rearrangement joins TRBV2 to TRBJ2-1; D not resolved. The V end lost 7 bases, the J end lost 7 bases, and 5 bases lay between the germline ends. The CDR3 is 10 residues long. Per germline, CDR1 SNHLY and CDR2 FYNNEI. The chain's CDR3 is CASIENEQFF. Here the CDR3 DNA reads TGTGCCAGCATCGAGAATGAGCAGTTCTTC. Using reference TRBV2 and TRBJ2-1 for the parts outside the CDR3, the full variable domain is EPEVTQTPSHQVTQMGQEVILRCVPISNHLYFYWYRQILGQKVEFLVSFYNNEISEKSEIFDDQFSVERPDGSNFTLKIRSTKLEDSAMYFCASIENEQFFGPGTRLTVL.

The table lists this clone with a count of one. The chain combines TRBV5-4 with TRBJ2-1, with TRBD2 identical over 9 bases. The V and J ends lost 4 bases and 2 bases, in that order; junction bases with no gene match: 7. The CDR3 consists of 16 residues. Germline CDR1 SGHNT, CDR2 YYREEE (reference sequence). The DNA for the CDR3 is TGTGCCAGCAGCCTCCGATCTAGCGGGACCTACAATGAGCAGTTCTTC. It is translated as CASSLRSSGTYNEQFF. Using reference TRBV5-4 and TRBJ2-1 for the parts outside the CDR3, the full variable domain is ETGVTQSPTHLIKTRGQQVTLRCSSQSGHNTVSWYQQALGQGPQFIFQYYREEENGRGNFPPRFSGLQFPNYSSELNVNALELDDSALYLCASSLRSSGTYNEQFFGPGTRLTVL.

This clone came up a few times. This chain uses TRBV7-8 with TRBJ2-7; tentatively, D is TRBD1 (6 bases). The CDR3 has 12 residues. The germline V and J ends were trimmed by 0 bases and 12 bases, with 12 bases remaining between them. Germline V gives CDR1 SGHVS, CDR2 FQNEAQ. As DNA, the CDR3 is TGTGCCAGCAGCTTAGCGGGACAAGGGCTGTACTTC. Its translation is CASSLAGQGLYF.

This clone appeared once. This rearrangement joins TRBV5-4 to TRBJ2-2; possibly TRBD1 or TRBD2 for D (5 bases each). The CDR3 sequence is 17 residues long. Germline CDR1 is SGHNT and CDR2 is YYREEE (reference sequence). Trimming stripped 0 bases from V and 5 bases from J, with 17 bases between. Here the CDR3 DNA reads TGTGCCAGCAGCTTGGGACTTGGGACCACAACTACCGGGGAGCTGTTTTTT. Translated, it gives CASSLGLGTTTTGELFF.

The V and J genes are TRBV4-1 and TRBJ1-5; no firm D call. CDR1 is MGHRA and CDR2 is YSYEKL in the germline V gene. V dropped 5 bases and J dropped 3 bases, with 8 bases sitting between them. This CDR3 comprises 13 residues. The DNA for the CDR3 is TGCGCCAGCAGCGCCAGAATCAATCAGCCCCAGCATTTT. It is translated as CASSARINQPQHF.

V gene TRBV7-8 combines with J gene TRBJ2-3, with D possibly being TRBD1 (6 bases). Germline V lookup: CDR1 SGHVS, CDR2 FQNEAQ. The V end lost 3 bases, the J end lost 0 bases, and 13 bases lay between the germline ends. The CDR3 extends over 16 amino acids. CDR3 sequence: CASSFGQSVSTDTQYF. CDR3 in DNA: TGTGCCAGCAGCTTTGGACAGAGCGTAAGCACAGATACGCAGTATTTT.

The J gene is TRBJ2-1, the V gene TRBV27; TRBD2 aligns across 11 bases. Germline CDR1 MNHEY, CDR2 SMNVEV (reference sequence). V lost 4 bases, J lost 5 bases, and 4 bases stayed unmatched. The length of the CDR3 is 15 residues. CDR3 in DNA: TGTGCCAGCAGTTCCGGGACTAGCGGAAACAATGAGCAGTTCTTC. This encodes CASSSGTSGNNEQFF.

The rearrangement joins TRBV28 to TRBJ1-3; a weak D match, TRBD1 (6 bases). Germline V lookup: CDR1 MDHEN, CDR2 SYDVKM. V was pared by 6 bases and J by 5 bases, with 11 bases between. The CDR3 sequence is 13 residues long. CDR3 sequence (DNA): TGTGCCAGCAGCTGGCAGGGGAGAAACACCATATATTTT. Its translation is CASSWQGRNTIYF.

A remark on this clone: This same CDR3 is encoded by further DNA sequences in the sample. This chain links TRBV2 with TRBJ1-1; D call uncertain. The CDR3 totals 13 residues. Trimming took 4 bases from V and 4 from J, leaving 10 bases between them. CDR1 SNHLY and CDR2 FYNNEI come from the germline V gene. CDR3 amino acids: CASSVRAGTEAFF. The CDR3 DNA reads TGTGCCAGCAGTGTCAGAGCCGGCACTGAAGCTTTCTTT.

This chain joins TRBV11-2 and TRBJ2-7, with TRBD1 matching over 7 bases. Germline assignment: CDR1 SGHAT and CDR2 FQNNGV. The V and J ends lost 7 bases and 2 bases, in that order; junction bases with no gene match: 14. The CDR3 is made up of 16 amino acids. Here the CDR3 reads CASTLEGATNAYEQYF. The DNA of the CDR3 is TGTGCCAGCACCCTAGAGGGGGCAACGAATGCCTACGAGCAGTACTTC.

V and J are TRBV28 and TRBJ2-3; D may be TRBD1 (6 bases). The length of the CDR3 is 15 residues. Germline CDR1 MDHEN, CDR2 SYDVKM. V lost 2 bases to trimming and J lost 6 bases, with 15 bases between them. CDR3 region: CASSLTKRGIDTQYF. The CDR3 nucleotides read TGTGCCAGCAGTTTAACCAAGAGGGGGATTGATACGCAGTATTTT. Full variable domain (outside the CDR3, taken from reference TRBV28 and TRBJ2-3): DVKVTQSSRYLVKRTGEKVFLECVQDMDHENMFWYRQDPGLGLRLIYFSYDVKMKEKGDIPEGYSVSREKKERFSLILESASTNQTSMYLCASSLTKRGIDTQYFGPGTRLTVL.

The rearrangement joins TRBV11-2 to TRBJ2-7; D might be TRBD2 (5 bases). There are 15 residues in the CDR3. Trimming pared 7 bases from V and 6 bases from J, leaving 22 bases between. Germline values: CDR1 SGHAT, CDR2 FQNNGV. Here the CDR3 DNA reads TGTGCCAGCACGCGTACGGGTTCGGGATATGGCGAGCAGTACTTC. It is translated as CASTRTGSGYGEQYF.

The V call is TRBV5-1, the J call TRBJ1-1; 7 bases are a match to TRBD1. The CDR3 extends over 14 amino acids. CDR1 is SGHRS and CDR2 is YFSETQ in the germline V gene. J lost 3 bases, V lost 4 bases, and 6 bases had no gene match. The CDR3 DNA reads as TGCGCCAGCAGCCCGGGACAGACCGACACTGAAGCTTTCTTT. Encoded protein: CASSPGQTDTEAFF. Complete variable domain (other parts from reference TRBV5-1 and TRBJ1-1): KAGVTQTPRYLIKTRGQQVTLSCSPISGHRSVSWYQQTPGQGLQFLFEYFSETQRNKGNFPGRFSGRQFSNSRSEMNVSTLELGDSALYLCASSPGQTDTEAFFGQGTRLTVV.

The rearrangement links TRBV11-3 to TRBJ2-2; no clear D gene. Trimming removed 4 bases from V and 3 bases from J, with 15 bases in between. CDR3 size: 16 residues. The V gene's germline CDR1 is SGHNT and CDR2 YENEEA. The CDR3 spells CASSSYPVTYTGELFF. As DNA, the CDR3 is TGTGCCAGCAGCTCTTACCCCGTTACCTACACCGGGGAGCTGTTTTTT.

The rearrangement links TRBV28 to TRBJ1-1; D is ambiguous. V was trimmed by 6 bases and J by 4 bases, leaving 27 bases between them. This CDR3 contains 18 residues. Germline assignment: CDR1 MDHEN and CDR2 SYDVKM. CDR3 nucleotides: TGTGCCAGCAGCCCCGCCGACGGGTTTGGGCCGTTTGGCACTGAAGCTTTCTTT. It yields the protein CASSPADGFGPFGTEAFF.

The genes are TRBV27 and TRBJ1-1; no reliable D call. V was clipped by 10 bases and J by 0 bases, with 12 bases between them. The length of the CDR3 is 13 residues. CDR1 MNHEY and CDR2 SMNVEV come from the germline V gene (reference sequence). CDR3 coding DNA: TGTGCCACCGCTGAGGCGGTGAACACTGAAGCTTTCTTT. This sequence encodes CATAEAVNTEAFF.